Presented here are 7 T cell receptor beta chains from one specimen sequenced in a study of shared clonotypes between healthy human individuals. TCRdb's copy holds only in-frame clones and misses some; the assay was immunoSEQ multiplex PCR. The repertoire consists of a few million clones, with nearly 97% occurring once and the leading ten covering around 0.13%. Sequencing was carried out using naive CD4+ T cells sorted from blood. This sample's subset: CD45RA+ positively selected. Receptor source: a man in his late teens or twenties in good health.

The chain combines TRBV5-4 with TRBJ2-5; 9 bases align to TRBD1. The CDR3 loop spans 12 amino acids. CDR1 is SGHNT, CDR2 YYREEE, per germline (reference sequence). With 5 bases clipped from V and 12 bases from J, the junction kept 8 bases outside the gene matches. Here the CDR3 DNA reads TGTGCCAGCAGTTCACACCGGGACAGGGAGTACTTC. Amino acid sequence: CASSSHRDREYF. The full variable domain, rest sourced from reference TRBV5-4 and TRBJ2-5, is ETGVTQSPTHLIKTRGQQVTLRCSSQSGHNTVSWYQQALGQGPQFIFQYYREEENGRGNFPPRFSGLQFPNYSSELNVNALELDDSALYLCASSSHRDREYFGPGTRLLVL.

The rearrangement uses TRBV5-4 and TRBJ2-5; D uncertain. Trimming stripped 4 bases from V and 2 bases from J, with 21 bases between. Germline V gene lookup returns CDR1 SGHNT and CDR2 YYREEE (reference sequence). The CDR3 runs 17 residues. The CDR3 sequence: CASSPDVRRALQETQYF. CDR3 sequence (DNA): TGTGCCAGCAGCCCCGACGTTCGCAGAGCCCTTCAAGAGACCCAGTACTTC.

The V gene is TRBV5-6, the J gene TRBJ1-4, with 7 bases matching TRBD1. After removal of 1 base from V and 8 bases from J, the junction contained 8 bases not matched to a gene. The CDR3 is made up of 15 amino acids. Germline V gene data show CDR1 as SGHDT and CDR2 as YYEEEE. CDR3 residues: CASSLQGGGKEKLFF. The DNA for the CDR3 is TGTGCCAGCAGCTTGCAGGGGGGCGGTAAGGAAAAACTGTTTTTT.

The chain recombines TRBV2 with TRBJ2-7; 7 positions agree with TRBD1. Germline V gene lookup returns CDR1 SNHLY and CDR2 FYNNEI. Trimming cost V 5 bases and J 3 bases; bases outside gene matches: 7. The CDR3 sequence is 14 residues long. CDR3 coding DNA: TGTGCCAGCAGTTATTTTACAGGGGACTACGAGCAGTACTTC. It codes for CASSYFTGDYEQYF.

V gene TRBV7-3 combines with J gene TRBJ1-1; D gene ambiguous. CDR3 length: 14 residues. V lost 1 base and J 5 bases, leaving 11 bases between the germline ends. CDR1 is SGHTA and CDR2 is FQGTGA in the germline V gene. The CDR3 nucleotides are TGTGCCAGCAGCTTAATCAGCGGTGGGACTGAAGCTTTCTTT. As protein: CASSLISGGTEAFF.

V and J are TRBV5-1 and TRBJ2-5; 7 nucleotides agree with TRBD1. CDR3 size: 14 residues. With 6 bases clipped from V and 4 bases from J, the junction kept 9 bases outside the gene matches. CDR1 SGHRS and CDR2 YFSETQ come from the germline V gene. The CDR3 loop is CASTAQGLGETQYF. CDR3 in DNA: TGCGCCAGCACCGCACAGGGGCTCGGAGAGACCCAGTACTTC.

This chain joins TRBV4-1 and TRBJ1-2; 8 bases match TRBD1. The V gene's germline CDR1 is MGHRA and CDR2 YSYEKL. The CDR3 totals 14 residues. The V gene end was trimmed by 1 base and the J gene end by 9 bases; junction bases not matched to a gene: 7. CDR3 protein: CASSQATGTGRYTF. In DNA form, the CDR3 reads TGCGCCAGCAGCCAAGCCACCGGGACAGGTCGCTACACCTTC.